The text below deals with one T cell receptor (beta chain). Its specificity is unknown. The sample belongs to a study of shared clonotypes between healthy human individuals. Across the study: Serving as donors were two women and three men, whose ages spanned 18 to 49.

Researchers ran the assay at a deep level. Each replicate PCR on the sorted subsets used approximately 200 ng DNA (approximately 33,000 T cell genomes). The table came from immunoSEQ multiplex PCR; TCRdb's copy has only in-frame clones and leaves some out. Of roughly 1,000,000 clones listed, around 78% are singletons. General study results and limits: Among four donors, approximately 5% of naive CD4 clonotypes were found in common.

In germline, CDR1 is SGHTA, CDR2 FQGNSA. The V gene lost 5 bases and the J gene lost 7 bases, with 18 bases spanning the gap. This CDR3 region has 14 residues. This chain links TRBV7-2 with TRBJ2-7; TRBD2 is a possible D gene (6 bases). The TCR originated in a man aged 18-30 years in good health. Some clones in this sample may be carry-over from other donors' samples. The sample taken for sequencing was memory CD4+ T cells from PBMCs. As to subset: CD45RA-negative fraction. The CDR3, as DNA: TGTGCCAGCAGCCCCGGGGAGGCGTGGGGAGAGCAGTACTTC. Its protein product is CASSPGEAWGEQYF.